The rows below give T cell receptor beta chains drawn from one sample of a study of regulatory T cells in long-lasting Graves disease. TCRdb redid the calling of the multiplex PCR reads with MiXCR, one entry per CDR3 protein. The sample lists around 460,000 distinct CDR3 sequences; 12% to 15% were seen once. This sample was also put to use in a study of T cells in Graves' hyperthyroidism and ophthalmopathy.

This material consisted of peripheral blood mononuclear cells (PBMCs), taken at new diagnosis, from a patient treated with antithyroid drugs. These receptors all come from a woman in her fifties or sixties with Graves disease. CDR3s include the opening cysteine and the closing phenylalanine or tryptophan. Each record gives: D gene, clone size, J gene, V gene, CDR3 protein, CDR3 DNA. A D gene is named only where the DNA matches it firmly. Part of the rows lack a size; the others show once, few, many or a class for expanded clones.

D: -
size: few
J: TRBJ1-3
V: TRBV5-1
CDR3: CASTTNPGAAGNTIYF
DNA: TGCGCCAGCACCACCAATCCAGGGGCGGCTGGAAACACCATATATTTT

D: -
size: few
J: TRBJ2-1
V: TRBV5-8
CDR3: CASSLYGFRGGYNEQFF
DNA: TGTGCCAGCAGCCTCTACGGTTTCAGGGGTGGGTACAATGAGCAGTTCTTC

D: TRBD2
size: -
J: TRBJ2-1
V: TRBV7-2
CDR3: CASSFGGRSSYNEQFF
DNA: TGTGCCAGCAGCTTCGGCGGGAGGAGCTCCTACAATGAGCAGTTCTTC

D: TRBD2
size: few
J: TRBJ2-7
V: TRBV20-1
CDR3: CSARLAGYEQYF
DNA: TGCAGTGCTAGACTAGCGGGCTACGAGCAGTACTTC

D: TRBD1
size: -
J: TRBJ2-3
V: TRBV6-2/TRBV6-3
CDR3: CASNKQGGTDTQYF
DNA: TGTGCCAGCAATAAACAGGGGGGCACAGATACGCAGTATTTT

D: -
size: -
J: TRBJ2-2
V: TRBV11-2
CDR3: CASSLVFRDTGKLFF
DNA: TGTGCCAGCAGCTTAGTTTTTCGGGACACCGGGAAGCTGTTTTTT

D: -
size: -
J: TRBJ1-4
V: TRBV19
CDR3: CASSILGNEKLFF
DNA: TGTGCCAGTAGTATCCTCGGGAATGAAAAACTGTTTTTT

D: -
size: many
J: TRBJ2-7
V: TRBV2
CDR3: CASSRQDYEQYF
DNA: TGTGCCAGCAGTCGACAAGACTACGAGCAGTACTTC

D: TRBD1
size: few
J: TRBJ2-7
V: TRBV5-1
CDR3: CASRTGGDYEQYF
DNA: TGCGCCAGTCGGACAGGGGGCGACTACGAGCAGTACTTC

D: -
size: -
J: TRBJ1-5
V: TRBV3-1
CDR3: CASSQDGAANQPQHF
DNA: TGTGCCAGCAGCCAAGATGGTGCAGCAAATCAGCCCCAGCATTTT

D: -
size: many
J: TRBJ2-1
V: TRBV24-1
CDR3: CATSDRRVNEQFF
DNA: TGTGCCACCAGTGACCGCAGGGTAAATGAGCAGTTCTTC

D: -
size: few
J: TRBJ2-7
V: TRBV7-9
CDR3: CASSLTDSEQYF
DNA: TGTGCCAGCAGCTTAACTGACTCCGAGCAGTACTTC

D: -
size: many
J: TRBJ2-7
V: TRBV9
CDR3: CASSVAGDVSYEQYF
DNA: TGTGCCAGCAGCGTAGCAGGGGACGTCTCCTACGAGCAGTACTTC

D: TRBD1
size: few
J: TRBJ1-5
V: TRBV10-3
CDR3: CAIRGGQGDQPQHF
DNA: TGTGCCATACGGGGTGGACAGGGTGATCAGCCCCAGCATTTT

D: -
size: many
J: TRBJ2-7
V: TRBV2
CDR3: CASSEEQGLNYEQYF
DNA: TGTGCCAGCAGTGAAGAACAGGGCCTGAACTACGAGCAGTACTTC

D: -
size: many
J: TRBJ2-2
V: TRBV6-5
CDR3: CASSYGRMNTGELFF
DNA: TGTGCCAGCAGTTATGGACGGATGAACACCGGGGAGCTGTTTTTT

D: -
size: many
J: TRBJ2-2
V: TRBV7-9
CDR3: CASRDSGNTGELFF
DNA: TGTGCCAGCAGAGATAGCGGGAACACCGGGGAGCTGTTTTTT

D: TRBD2
size: few
J: TRBJ2-7
V: TRBV7-9
CDR3: CASSLAWEGLAGKSHEQYF
DNA: TGTGCCAGCAGCTTAGCGTGGGAGGGACTAGCGGGAAAGAGCCACGAGCAGTACTTC

D: -
size: many
J: TRBJ2-3
V: TRBV2
CDR3: CASSEEYTQYF
DNA: TGTGCCAGCAGTGAAGAATACACGCAGTATTTT

D: -
size: -
J: TRBJ1-3
V: TRBV5-1
CDR3: CASSLGDSPGNTIYF
DNA: TGCGCCAGCAGCTTGGGAGACAGTCCTGGAAACACCATATATTTT

D: -
size: -
J: TRBJ2-7
V: TRBV4-1
CDR3: CASSQEWDSTYEQYF
DNA: TGCGCCAGCAGCCAAGAATGGGACTCGACCTACGAGCAGTACTTC

D: -
size: many
J: TRBJ2-7
V: TRBV20-1
CDR3: CSARDGQGYEQYF
DNA: TGCAGTGCTAGAGATGGGCAGGGCTACGAGCAGTACTTC

D: -
size: many
J: TRBJ1-5
V: TRBV3-1
CDR3: CASSQEPGPNQPQHF
DNA: TGTGCCAGCAGCCAAGAACCGGGCCCCAATCAGCCCCAGCATTTT

D: -
size: few
J: TRBJ2-1
V: TRBV18
CDR3: CASSPGGWDNEQFF
DNA: TGTGCCAGCTCACCAGGGGGATGGGACAATGAGCAGTTCTTC

D: -
size: -
J: TRBJ2-1
V: TRBV15
CDR3: CATSRDYGAYNEQFF
DNA: TGTGCCACCAGCAGAGATTACGGAGCCTACAATGAGCAGTTCTTC

D: -
size: many
J: TRBJ2-3
V: TRBV20-1
CDR3: CSARVYGNTDTQYF
DNA: TGCAGTGCTAGAGTTTACGGAAACACAGATACGCAGTATTTT

D: -
size: -
J: TRBJ1-2
V: TRBV30
CDR3: CAWSEGEGYGYTF
DNA: TGTGCCTGGAGTGAAGGGGAGGGCTATGGCTACACCTTC

D: TRBD1
size: -
J: TRBJ2-7
V: TRBV10-2
CDR3: CASRPGQGSSYEQYF
DNA: TGCGCCAGCAGGCCTGGACAGGGCAGCTCCTACGAGCAGTACTTC

D: -
size: many
J: TRBJ2-7
V: TRBV4-1
CDR3: CASSQGPGRRNEQYF
DNA: TGCGCCAGCAGCCAAGGACCGGGGCGGAGGAACGAGCAGTACTTC

D: TRBD1
size: -
J: TRBJ2-1
V: TRBV6-1
CDR3: CASTGTGAEQFF
DNA: TGTGCCAGCACCGGCACAGGGGCTGAGCAGTTCTTC

D: -
size: -
J: TRBJ2-1
V: TRBV27
CDR3: CASSIRNEQFF
DNA: TGTGCCAGCAGTATTCGGAATGAGCAGTTCTTC

D: TRBD1
size: -
J: TRBJ1-4
V: TRBV7-9
CDR3: CASSQDRANNEKLFF
DNA: TGTGCCAGCAGCCAAGACAGGGCGAATAATGAAAAACTGTTTTTT

D: -
size: -
J: TRBJ1-5
V: TRBV27
CDR3: CASSLQWASNQPQHF
DNA: TGTGCCAGCAGTTTACAATGGGCGAGCAATCAGCCCCAGCATTTT

D: TRBD1
size: -
J: TRBJ2-7
V: TRBV20-1
CDR3: CSARDRQGATYEQYF
DNA: TGCAGTGCTAGAGACCGACAGGGGGCGACCTACGAGCAGTACTTC

D: TRBD2
size: many
J: TRBJ2-5
V: TRBV20-1
CDR3: CSADLAGGPRSETQYF
DNA: TGCAGTGCCGATCTAGCGGGAGGCCCCCGTTCGGAGACCCAGTACTTC

D: TRBD2
size: many
J: TRBJ2-1
V: TRBV28
CDR3: CASSFGTSGIVGGQFF
DNA: TGTGCCAGCAGTTTTGGGACTAGCGGGATTGTCGGCGGGCAGTTCTTC

D: -
size: many
J: TRBJ1-4
V: TRBV28
CDR3: CASSQPSGVGEKLFF
DNA: TGTGCCAGCAGTCAACCTTCAGGGGTTGGTGAAAAACTGTTTTTT

D: -
size: few
J: TRBJ1-6
V: TRBV5-5
CDR3: CASSLWGGDSPLHF
DNA: TGTGCCAGCAGCTTATGGGGTGGGGACTCACCCCTCCACTTT

D: TRBD1
size: few
J: TRBJ1-1
V: TRBV10-3
CDR3: CAISVDRGDTEAFF
DNA: TGTGCCATCAGTGTGGACAGGGGGGACACTGAAGCTTTCTTT

D: -
size: -
J: TRBJ1-5
V: TRBV7-9
CDR3: CASSLTGADQPQHF
DNA: TGTGCCAGCAGCTTAACGGGGGCGGACCAGCCCCAGCATTTT

D: TRBD2
size: many
J: TRBJ2-7
V: TRBV6-1
CDR3: CASSEAAPGLAVLLLYEQYF
DNA: TGTGCCAGCAGTGAAGCGGCACCGGGACTAGCGGTTCTTCTACTCTACGAGCAGTACTTC

D: -
size: many
J: TRBJ2-1
V: TRBV30
CDR3: CAWSAHPNNEQFF
DNA: TGTGCCTGGAGTGCCCACCCTAACAATGAGCAGTTCTTC

D: -
size: many
J: TRBJ2-7
V: TRBV6-5
CDR3: CASSYSSGGAYEQYF
DNA: TGTGCCAGCAGTTACTCGTCCGGCGGAGCCTACGAGCAGTACTTC

D: -
size: few
J: TRBJ2-3
V: TRBV28
CDR3: CASVLSGPTDTQYF
DNA: TGTGCCAGCGTCCTGAGCGGGCCCACAGATACGCAGTATTTT

D: -
size: once
J: TRBJ2-7
V: TRBV29-1
CDR3: CSVEYKGDYEQYF
DNA: TGCAGCGTTGAATACAAAGGGGATTACGAGCAGTACTTC

D: -
size: -
J: TRBJ2-7
V: TRBV5-1
CDR3: CASSLNLGGEEQYF
DNA: TGCGCCAGCAGCTTAAACCTCGGGGGCGAAGAGCAGTACTTC

D: TRBD2
size: few
J: TRBJ2-7
V: TRBV20-1
CDR3: CSASLAGGPRRYEQYF
DNA: TGCAGTGCGTCGCTAGCGGGAGGGCCTCGCCGCTACGAGCAGTACTTC

D: -
size: many
J: TRBJ2-7
V: TRBV7-9
CDR3: CASSPQSGSTYEQYF
DNA: TGTGCCAGCAGCCCCCAGTCCGGCAGTACCTACGAGCAGTACTTC

D: -
size: many
J: TRBJ2-7
V: TRBV10-2
CDR3: CASSVKGGSYEQYF
DNA: TGCGCCAGCAGTGTCAAAGGTGGCTCCTACGAGCAGTACTTC

D: TRBD2
size: many
J: TRBJ2-1
V: TRBV10-3
CDR3: CAITPGTSGRGSYNEQFF
DNA: TGTGCCATCACCCCGGGGACTAGCGGGAGAGGTTCCTACAATGAGCAGTTCTTC

D: TRBD1
size: -
J: TRBJ1-1
V: TRBV14
CDR3: CASSQGRDRGFLAAFF
DNA: TGTGCCAGCAGCCAAGGGAGGGACAGGGGCTTCCTTGCTGCTTTCTTT

D: -
size: once
J: TRBJ1-5
V: TRBV12-3/TRBV12-4
CDR3: CASSETGARQPQHF
DNA: TGTGCCAGCAGTGAGACAGGCGCGAGGCAGCCCCAGCATTTT

D: TRBD2
size: many
J: TRBJ2-1
V: TRBV18
CDR3: CASSPNGAGNYNEQFF
DNA: TGTGCCAGCTCACCAAATGGAGCGGGAAACTACAATGAGCAGTTCTTC

D: TRBD1
size: -
J: TRBJ2-7
V: TRBV7-9
CDR3: CASSTGQGLSYEQYF
DNA: TGTGCCAGCAGCACGGGACAGGGGCTTTCCTACGAGCAGTACTTC

D: -
size: few
J: TRBJ1-4
V: TRBV9
CDR3: CASSVSGATNEKLFF
DNA: TGTGCCAGCAGCGTATCGGGGGCAACTAATGAAAAACTGTTTTTT

D: -
size: many
J: TRBJ1-2
V: TRBV11-2
CDR3: CASSPTVAGYTF
DNA: TGTGCCAGCAGCCCTACCGTAGCAGGCTACACCTTC

D: -
size: many
J: TRBJ2-3
V: TRBV24-1
CDR3: CASQGMGTDTQYF
DNA: TGTGCCAGCCAGGGTATGGGCACAGATACGCAGTATTTT

D: -
size: many
J: TRBJ2-7
V: TRBV29-1
CDR3: CSAGGRGTYEQYF
DNA: TGCAGCGCTGGCGGCAGGGGAACCTACGAGCAGTACTTC